One sample yielded the 14 T cell receptor beta chains listed below, sequenced in a study of cytotoxic CD8 clonotypes in ibrutinib-treated CLL. Data came from immunoSEQ multiplex PCR; TCRdb stores just in-frame clones and leaves some out. The table includes 65,000 to 95,000 clones, around 83% detected once. Sequencing used PBMCs, obtained before ibrutinib treatment. The source is a human donor with chronic lymphocytic leukemia.

The chain combines TRBV7-3 with TRBJ2-1, with D possibly being TRBD2 (6 bases). Trimming removed 2 bases from V and 5 bases from J, with 10 bases in between. Germline V gene sequence: CDR1 SGHTA, CDR2 FQGTGA. This CDR3 region has 14 residues. CDR3 in DNA: TGTGCCAGCAGCTTACGGAGGGGAAACAATGAGCAGTTCTTC. The encoded protein is CASSLRRGNNEQFF.

The V call is TRBV7-2, the J call TRBJ1-5; the D gene is possibly TRBD1 (6 bases). Germline V gene lookup returns CDR1 SGHTA and CDR2 FQGNSA. The CDR3 spans 17 residues. V was trimmed by 1 base and J by 2 bases, leaving 15 bases between them. Here the CDR3 reads CASSLERGRLGNQPQHF. The DNA for the CDR3 is TGTGCCAGCAGCTTAGAACGGGGGCGTTTGGGCAATCAGCCCCAGCATTTT.

This sequence joins TRBV9 and TRBJ2-3; D may be TRBD2 (5 bases). From germline, CDR1 is SGDLS and CDR2 YYNGEE. The CDR3 spans 14 residues. The V gene lost 3 bases and the J gene lost 2 bases, with 10 bases spanning the gap. Here the CDR3 reads CASSGGSNTDTQYF. The CDR3 nucleotides are TGTGCCAGCAGCGGCGGGTCCAACACAGATACGCAGTATTTT.

V is TRBV6-6 and J is TRBJ2-7; D is unclear. Trimming cost V 2 bases and J 2 bases, with 10 bases left between them. This CDR3 spans 14 amino acids. CDR1 is MNHNY and CDR2 is SVGAGI in the germline V gene (reference sequence). Written as DNA, the CDR3 is TGTGCCAGCAGTTACGGTCAGGTTCCCTACGAGCAGTACTTC. Translated, it gives CASSYGQVPYEQYF.

The genes are TRBV7-9 and TRBJ2-7, with 8 nucleotides matching TRBD2. V shed 2 bases, J shed 3 bases, and the junction held 12 bases outside the gene matches. The germline gives CDR1 SEHNR, CDR2 FQNEAQ (reference sequence). CDR3 length equals 17 residues. The DNA of the CDR3 is TGTGCCAGCAGCTTAAATTTAGGTAGCGGGATATACTACGAGCAGTACTTC. Protein sequence: CASSLNLGSGIYYEQYF. Using reference TRBV7-9 and TRBJ2-7 for the parts outside the CDR3, the full variable domain is DTGVSQNPRHKITKRGQNVTFRCDPISEHNRLYWYRQTLGQGPEFLTYFQNEAQLEKSRLLSDRFSAERPKGSFSTLEIQRTEQGDSAMYLCASSLNLGSGIYYEQYFGPGTRLTVT.

This clone was observed once. This rearrangement joins TRBV19 to TRBJ1-2, with 7 bases matching TRBD1. The V gene end was trimmed by 5 bases and the J gene end by 4 bases; junction bases not matched to a gene: 7. This CDR3 has 14 amino acids. Germline CDR1 LNHDA, CDR2 SQIVND (reference sequence). CDR3 in DNA: TGTGCCAGTAGTTCAACGGGACAGCCCTATGGCTACACCTTC. It translates to CASSSTGQPYGYTF.

This clone was observed a single time. The chain is built from TRBV28 and TRBJ2-7; 9 nucleotides agree with TRBD2. Germline CDR1 and CDR2: MDHEN and SYDVKM. Trimming at V came to 3 bases and at J to 1 base, leaving 4 bases not matched to a gene. The CDR3 is made up of 15 amino acids. The CDR3 spells CASSFSGGLSYEQYF. DNA for the CDR3: TGTGCCAGCAGTTTTAGCGGGGGCTTATCCTACGAGCAGTACTTC.

This chain joins TRBV6-5 and TRBJ1-1; no reliable D call. The CDR3 loop spans 12 amino acids. V was shortened by 5 bases and J by 2 bases, with 6 bases between the two germline ends. Per germline, CDR1 MNHEY and CDR2 SVGAGI. In nucleotides, the CDR3 is TGTGCCAGCAGTAGACCTAACACTGAAGCTTTCTTT. Translation gives CASSRPNTEAFF.

V usage is TRBV27 and J usage is TRBJ1-3; D not resolved. The V gene lost 2 bases and the J gene lost 4 bases, with 6 bases spanning the gap. The CDR3 totals 13 residues. The germline CDR1 and CDR2 sequences are MNHEY and SMNVEV (reference sequence). DNA for the CDR3: TGTGCCAGCAGTTTAGGGCAGGGAAACACCATATATTTT. Its protein is CASSLGQGNTIYF.

The rearrangement uses TRBV19 and TRBJ1-2; D gene unclear. There are 14 residues in the CDR3. V was shortened by 8 bases and J by 0 bases, with 13 bases between the two germline ends. CDR1 is LNHDA, CDR2 SQIVND, per germline (reference sequence). The CDR3 DNA reads TGTGCCAGTCTCGGCCCGGGAACTAACTATGGCTACACCTTC. This gives the protein CASLGPGTNYGYTF.

This chain joins TRBV5-6 and TRBJ2-2, with a weak D call TRBD2 (6 bases). The CDR3 length is 15 residues. V gave up 1 base and J gave up 6 bases, with 13 bases separating them. Looked up from germline, CDR1 is SGHDT and CDR2 is YYEEEE. The DNA for the CDR3 is TGTGCCAGCAGCTTGCGCGGGATATATGCCGGGGAGCTGTTTTTT. This codes for CASSLRGIYAGELFF.

This clone was detected a few times. The J gene is TRBJ2-1, the V gene TRBV5-6; 13 nucleotides line up with TRBD2. The CDR3 totals 15 residues. Germline CDR1 SGHDT, CDR2 YYEEEE. J was trimmed by 4 bases and V by 6 bases; bases with no gene match: 4. The CDR3 protein is CASTSGLAGYNEQFF. The CDR3 nucleotides read TGTGCCAGCACCTCGGGACTAGCGGGGTACAATGAGCAGTTCTTC.

The V call is TRBV23-1, the J call TRBJ1-2; no clear D gene. TRBV23-1 is an open reading frame whose function is uncertain. The ends were cut back, 4 bases at V and 1 base at J, with 13 bases in the middle. CDR3 length: 15 amino acids. The CDR3 sequence is CASSRVRVNNYGYTF. CDR3 DNA sequence: TGCGCCAGCAGTCGGGTACGGGTGAATAACTATGGCTACACCTTC.

V is TRBV7-8 and J is TRBJ1-1; 7 bases line up with TRBD1. Losses at the gene ends were 2 bases for V and 4 bases for J; bases not matched to a gene: 16. The V gene's germline CDR1 is SGHVS and CDR2 FQNEAQ. The CDR3 runs 18 residues. Here the CDR3 DNA reads TGTGCCAGCAGCTTACGTAGACAAAGACAGGGAGGGAGCACTGAAGCTTTCTTT. This sequence encodes CASSLRRQRQGGSTEAFF.